The clone carrying this T cell receptor (beta chain) was seen a handful of times. Its antigen remains unknown. The source of the sample is a study of CD8+CD57+ T cells in acquired aplastic anemia. With 5 bases clipped from V and 4 bases from J, the junction kept 6 bases outside the gene matches. Germline V gene sequence: CDR1 LGHDT, CDR2 YNNKEL (reference sequence). The CDR3 length is 15 residues. Profiling that covered TCR beta VDJ and CDR3 relied on genomic DNA as its template. TCRdb called the reads again in MiXCR, with one record for every CDR3 protein. The sample shows just over 150,000 distinct CDR3 sequences, roughly 50% of them seen only once. Study-wide findings and caveats: A set of approximately 30 CD8+ CDR3 sequences was shared between patients and controls, and these sequences appeared highly expressed in patients.

Patients chosen for sequencing had CD8+CD57+ cells that had expanded, as shown by flow cytometry. The source is a human donor with aplastic anemia. What was sequenced was sorted CD4+, CD8+, or CD8+CD57+ T cells (not recorded which) from PBMCs. The V call is TRBV3-1, the J call TRBJ2-1; the match to TRBD2 covers 9 bases. The chain's CDR3 is CASSILAGIYNEQFF. CDR3 nucleotides: TGTGCCAGCAGCATTCTAGCGGGAATTTACAATGAGCAGTTCTTC.